The 22 T cell receptor beta chains below were found in one sample sequenced in a study of cytomegalovirus exposure and HLA in healthy donors. Measured with immunoSEQ multiplex PCR; TCRdb has only the in-frame clones, and not every one. In the table there are some 170,000 clones, around nine tenths of which are singletons. Source material: PBMCs. The receptors originated from a man between 18 and 29 years old in good health and CMV-seropositive.

The chain couples TRBV4-2 to TRBJ1-2; 8 bases agree with TRBD1. Germline-derived CDR1 and CDR2 are LGHNA and YNFKEQ. The CDR3 runs 16 residues. V shed 1 base, J shed 4 bases, and the junction held 8 bases outside the gene matches. The CDR3 coding sequence is TGTGCCAGCAGCCAAGGACGACAGGGGAGTACCTATGGCTACACCTTC. Protein product: CASSQGRQGSTYGYTF.

The chain recombines TRBV9 with TRBJ2-2; maybe TRBD1 (6 bases). V gave up 1 base and J gave up 3 bases, with 10 bases separating them. CDR1 and CDR2 (germline): SGDLS, YYNGEE. The CDR3 runs to 15 residues. CDR3 nucleotide sequence: TGTGCCAGCAGCGTATATTGGACAGACACCGGGGAGCTGTTTTTT. Its translation: CASSVYWTDTGELFF.

The chain employs TRBV19 and TRBJ2-7; D not resolved. V lost 3 bases and J lost 0, with 9 bases in between. Germline loops: CDR1 LNHDA, CDR2 SQIVND (reference sequence). The CDR3 extends over 14 amino acids. The CDR3 sequence: CASSIGSFSYEQYF. CDR3 DNA sequence: TGTGCCAGTAGTATCGGGTCCTTCTCCTACGAGCAGTACTTC. The full variable domain, completed using reference TRBV19 and TRBJ2-7, is DGGITQSPKYLFRKEGQNVTLSCEQNLNHDAMYWYRQDPGQGLRLIYYSQIVNDFQKGDIAEGYSVSREKKESFPLTVTSAQKNPTAFYLCASSIGSFSYEQYFGPGTRLTVT.

This chain links TRBV7-6 with TRBJ2-5, with TRBD2 identical over 11 bases. V lost 5 bases, J lost 4 bases, and 3 bases stayed unmatched. CDR1 is SGHVS and CDR2 is FNYEAQ in the germline V gene. The CDR3 covers 14 residues. Here the CDR3 reads CASSRLAGIETQYF. Written as DNA, the CDR3 is TGTGCCAGCAGCAGACTAGCGGGGATAGAGACCCAGTACTTC.

The chain uses TRBV2 and TRBJ2-2; TRBD2 aligns across 9 bases. The CDR3 length is 15 residues. After removal of 5 bases from V and 1 base from J, the junction contained 2 bases not matched to a gene. Per germline, CDR1 SNHLY and CDR2 FYNNEI. Here the CDR3 reads CASSKTSGNTGELFF. The CDR3, as DNA: TGTGCCAGCAGTAAGACTAGCGGGAACACCGGGGAGCTGTTTTTT.

CDR3 coding DNA: TGTGCCAGCAGTTTGGGGACAGGGGGCGCCTACGAGCAGTACTTC. Its protein is CASSLGTGGAYEQYF. This rearrangement joins TRBV6-5 to TRBJ2-7; 12 nucleotides match TRBD1. This CDR3 region has 15 residues. J gave up 2 bases and V 4 bases, and 3 bases lay outside the gene matches. The germline V gene has CDR1 MNHEY and CDR2 SVGAGI.

This chain links TRBV6-6 with TRBJ2-3; D is possibly TRBD1 (5 bases). Trimming left V 5 bases short and J 2 bases short, with 17 bases between. The CDR3 is 16 residues long. The germline V gene encodes CDR1 MNHNY and CDR2 SVGAGI (reference sequence). CDR3 sequence reads: CASSAIGQTVTDTQYF. In DNA, the CDR3 is TGTGCCAGCAGTGCAATCGGACAAACTGTCACAGATACGCAGTATTTT.

The V call is TRBV30, the J call TRBJ1-1; D uncertain. Per the germline V gene, CDR1 is GTSNPN and CDR2 is SVGIG (reference sequence). The CDR3 sequence is 13 residues long. V was trimmed by 4 bases and J by 5 bases, leaving 14 bases between them. The CDR3 DNA reads TGTGCCTGGAATTTTCTTGCGGGGACTGAAGCTTTCTTT. Translated, it gives CAWNFLAGTEAFF.

V is TRBV4-3 and J is TRBJ2-1, with no clear D. Germline CDR1 reads LGHNA; CDR2 reads YSLEER. V lost 4 bases and J 0 bases, leaving 7 bases between the germline ends. The CDR3 consists of 14 residues. The CDR3 nucleotides are TGCGCCAGCAGCCGATACAACTCCTACAATGAGCAGTTCTTC. This gives the protein CASSRYNSYNEQFF.

The V call is TRBV9, the J call TRBJ2-5; 9 bases map to TRBD2. The CDR3 has 16 residues. Germline lookup yields CDR1 SGDLS and CDR2 YYNGEE. With V trimmed by 0 bases and J by 4 bases, 7 bases remained unmatched. For the CDR3, the DNA is TGTGCCAGCAGCGTAGATGGGCGGGGGGGCCGAGAGACCCAGTACTTC. It translates to CASSVDGRGGRETQYF. Combining the CDR3 with reference TRBV9 and TRBJ2-5 gives the whole variable domain DSGVTQTPKHLITATGQRVTLRCSPRSGDLSVYWYQQSLDQGLQFLIQYYNGEERAKGNILERFSAQQFPDLHSELNLSSLELGDSALYFCASSVDGRGGRETQYFGPGTRLLVL.

The chain recombines TRBV27 with TRBJ2-2; possibly TRBD2 for D (5 bases). The CDR3 runs to 17 residues. V dropped 1 base and J dropped 5 bases, with 17 bases sitting between them. Germline V CDR1 and CDR2: MNHEY, SMNVEV (reference sequence). The CDR3 bases are TGTGCCAGCAGTTTATTTCGGAGCGGCAGTGGGACCGGGGAGCTGTTTTTT. This codes for CASSLFRSGSGTGELFF.

The chain joins TRBV5-1 to TRBJ2-5; 11 nucleotides match TRBD2. This CDR3 spans 17 amino acids. The trim removed 3 bases at V and 1 base at J, leaving 8 bases unmatched. CDR1 and CDR2 (germline): SGHRS, YFSETQ. The CDR3 DNA follows: TGCGCCAGCAGCTGGGCAGGGGGACTAGCGGCCCAAGAGACCCAGTACTTC. Amino acid sequence: CASSWAGGLAAQETQYF. Complete variable domain (other parts from reference TRBV5-1 and TRBJ2-5): KAGVTQTPRYLIKTRGQQVTLSCSPISGHRSVSWYQQTPGQGLQFLFEYFSETQRNKGNFPGRFSGRQFSNSRSEMNVSTLELGDSALYLCASSWAGGLAAQETQYFGPGTRLLVL.

This sequence joins TRBV10-3 and TRBJ1-2, with 9 positions matching TRBD1. The length of the CDR3 is 16 residues. Germline CDR1 reads ENHRY; CDR2 reads SYGVKD. The V and J ends lost 7 bases and 3 bases, in that order; junction bases with no gene match: 12. CDR3: CAITQTGGGGYYGYTF. CDR3 DNA sequence: TGTGCCATCACCCAAACAGGGGGCGGAGGATACTATGGCTACACCTTC.

This chain joins TRBV10-1 and TRBJ2-5; TRBD1 aligns across 9 bases. V was clipped by 4 bases and J by 2 bases; unmatched bases: 8. Germline-derived CDR1 and CDR2 are WNHNN and SYGVQD (reference sequence). The CDR3 runs 16 residues. CDR3 DNA: TGCGCCAGCAGTGCCCGGGACAGGGATCCTCAAGAGACCCAGTACTTC. The encoded protein is CASSARDRDPQETQYF.

This clone turned up a few times. The chain employs TRBV5-1 and TRBJ2-2; D gene ambiguous. V shed 1 base and J shed 1 base, with 5 bases lying between them. CDR1 is SGHRS, CDR2 YFSETQ, per germline. The CDR3 is 14 amino acids. The CDR3: CASSLNMNTGELFF. In nucleotides, the CDR3 is TGCGCCAGCAGCTTGAACATGAACACCGGGGAGCTGTTTTTT.

The rearrangement uses TRBV5-4 and TRBJ2-1; D perhaps matches TRBD1 (6 bases). Trimming stripped 3 bases from V and 3 bases from J, with 13 bases between. There are 15 residues in the CDR3. CDR1 and CDR2 (germline): SGHNT, YYREEE (reference sequence). Here the CDR3 DNA reads TGTGCCAGCAGCTCTCCATGGGACAACTACAATGAGCAGTTCTTC. It specifies CASSSPWDNYNEQFF.

The chain combines TRBV5-8 with TRBJ1-3; D unclear. The germline CDR1 and CDR2 sequences are SGHTS and YDEGEE. The CDR3 loop spans 15 amino acids. The V and J ends lost 4 bases and 0 bases respectively, with 11 bases between them. The CDR3, as DNA: TGTGCCAGCAGCCCCGGGAGCTTCTCTGGAAACACCATATATTTT. Translated, it gives CASSPGSFSGNTIYF.

The genes are TRBV7-2 and TRBJ2-1; the D gene is possibly TRBD1 (5 bases). V dropped 0 bases and J dropped 0 bases, with 9 bases sitting between them. The V gene's germline CDR1 is SGHTA and CDR2 FQGNSA. There are 16 residues in the CDR3. The DNA for the CDR3 is TGTGCCAGCAGCTTAGCCGGACATAGCTCCTACAATGAGCAGTTCTTC. Its protein is CASSLAGHSSYNEQFF.

J is TRBJ2-7 and V is TRBV6-6; a weak D match, TRBD1 (6 bases). The CDR3 consists of 14 residues. The germline V and J ends were trimmed by 5 bases and 6 bases, with 17 bases remaining between them. Germline V gene lookup returns CDR1 MNHNY and CDR2 SVGAGI (reference sequence). The DNA for the CDR3 is TGTGCCAGCAGTATGTTGGGGGCAACTGTCGAGCAGTACTTC. Translated: CASSMLGATVEQYF.

This clone was observed a handful of times. This chain links TRBV2 with TRBJ1-1; D gene unclear. The CDR3 has 12 amino acids. The ends were cut back, 3 bases at V and 5 bases at J, with 7 bases in the middle. Germline CDR1 SNHLY, CDR2 FYNNEI. The CDR3 loop reads CASSDTETEAFF. The CDR3 nucleotides are TGTGCCAGCAGTGATACGGAGACTGAAGCTTTCTTT.

The J gene is TRBJ2-7, the V gene TRBV4-3; 11 bases line up with TRBD1. The CDR3 is 16 amino acids. Trimming at V came to 3 bases and at J to 2 bases, leaving 6 bases not matched to a gene. Germline CDR1 LGHNA, CDR2 YSLEER. CDR3 region: CASSHGPGQGAYEQYF. CDR3 in DNA: TGCGCCAGCAGCCATGGTCCGGGACAGGGGGCCTACGAGCAGTACTTC.

The chain carries TRBV2 and TRBJ1-4; D not resolved. Trimming left V 4 bases short and J 7 bases short, with 10 bases between. In germline, CDR1 is SNHLY, CDR2 FYNNEI. CDR3 length equals 13 residues. The CDR3 protein is CASSGESGEKLFF. CDR3 nucleotides: TGTGCCAGCAGTGGGGAGTCTGGTGAAAAACTGTTTTTT. Filled out from reference TRBV2 and TRBJ1-4, the complete variable domain reads EPEVTQTPSHQVTQMGQEVILRCVPISNHLYFYWYRQILGQKVEFLVSFYNNEISEKSEIFDDQFSVERPDGSNFTLKIRSTKLEDSAMYFCASSGESGEKLFFGSGTQLSVL.